This is a list of T cell receptor beta chains from one sample in a study of T-cell reconstitution after alpha-beta-depleted transplantation in children. TCRdb re-derived calls from the PCR reads in MiXCR, one entry per CDR3 protein. Of approximately 800,000 distinct CDR3 sequences detected, 16% appear once; the ten largest clones hold about 5%. Source: PBMCs, mostly from graft donor cells, taken 360 days after TCRalphabeta/CD19-depleted stem cell transplant. These receptors came from a male patient under 18 who had a stem cell transplant for acute lymphoblastic leukemia, so the T cells may come from the graft donor. CDR3s include the opening cysteine and the closing phenylalanine or tryptophan. A D gene is named only where the DNA matches it firmly. Clone sizes are given selectively: once, few, many, or a class where the clone is expanded.

V gene	clone size	CDR3 length	D gene	J gene	CDR3 DNA	CDR3 protein
TRBV5-1	few	16	TRBD1	TRBJ2-7	TGCGCCAGCAGCTTGGCCTGGGGGCAGGGGGCTTGGGAGCAGTACTTC	CASSLAWGQGAWEQYF
TRBV2	NA	13	NA	TRBJ2-1	TGTGCCAGCAGTGAAGCGCCTCCAATAGGGCAGTTCTTC	CASSEAPPIGQFF
TRBV10-3	NA	17	TRBD1	TRBJ2-7	TGTGCCATCAGTGAGTCGATGGACAGGGTGACCTCCTACGAGCAGTACTTC	CAISESMDRVTSYEQYF
TRBV12-3/TRBV12-4	many	11	TRBD2	TRBJ2-1	TGTGCCAGCAGTTATGGCGGGAGGAAGTTCTTC	CASSYGGRKFF
TRBV5-1	NA	17	TRBD2	TRBJ2-1	TGCGCCAGCAGCCCCACGGTCGCGGGAGGAGCCTACAATGAGCAGTTCTTC	CASSPTVAGGAYNEQFF
TRBV24-1	few	16	TRBD2	TRBJ2-2	TGTGCCACCAGTGATTTCCGACTAGCGGGAGCCGGGGAGCTGTTTTTT	CATSDFRLAGAGELFF
TRBV5-1	few	14	NA	TRBJ2-3	TGCGCCAGCAGCTTGGACAGGGCCCCAGATACGCAGTATTTT	CASSLDRAPDTQYF
TRBV12-3/TRBV12-4	NA	19	NA	TRBJ2-1	TGTGCCAGCAGTTTAATGCCAGGGTCGGGTCCCTTAGTTTACAATGAGCAGTTCTTC	CASSLMPGSGPLVYNEQFF
TRBV5-5	few	15	TRBD1	TRBJ1-6	TGTGCCAGCGAGACAGGGGTTTTCTATAATTCACCCCTCCACTTT	CASETGVFYNSPLHF
TRBV14	NA	15	TRBD2	TRBJ2-3	TGTGCCAGCAGCCTGACTAGCGGGAACTCAAATACGCAGTATTTT	CASSLTSGNSNTQYF
TRBV11-2	NA	15	TRBD2	TRBJ2-5	TGTGCCAGCAGCTTAGAGGCGGGAGGGCCTGAGACCCAGTACTTC	CASSLEAGGPETQYF
TRBV3-1	NA	17	NA	TRBJ2-3	TGTGCCAGCAGCCAAGATTGGCGCCGGAGTCCAACAGATACGCAGTATTTT	CASSQDWRRSPTDTQYF
TRBV24-1	NA	14	NA	TRBJ2-3	TGTGCCACTAGCTGGTCCGGTAGCACAGATACGCAGTATTTT	CATSWSGSTDTQYF
TRBV7-9	NA	16	TRBD2	TRBJ2-1	TGTGCCAGCAGCTTGCAGCCGGGACTAGCGGACAATGAGCAGTTCTTC	CASSLQPGLADNEQFF
TRBV6-1	NA	18	NA	TRBJ2-1	TGTGCCAGCAGTCCTTTTACGTGGCCGTTTCAACTCTACAATGAGCAGTTCTTC	CASSPFTWPFQLYNEQFF
TRBV5-1	NA	14	NA	TRBJ1-2	TGCGCCAGCAGCTTTGTACCCAGGAACTATGGCTACACCTTC	CASSFVPRNYGYTF
TRBV21-1	NA	18	NA	TRBJ2-7	TGTGCCAGCAGAAAAACGGTTGGGGCCTGCGGGCCTCATTACGAGCAGTACTTC	CASRKTVGACGPHYEQYF
TRBV20-1	NA	11	NA	TRBJ1-1	TGCAGTGCTAGCCCGAACACTGAAGCTTTCTTT	CSASPNTEAFF
TRBV9	few	20	TRBD2	TRBJ2-3	TGTGCCAGCAGCGTAGGGGCCCTCGTGACTAGCGGGACTAGCACAGATACGCAGTATTTT	CASSVGALVTSGTSTDTQYF
TRBV6-1	few	13	NA	TRBJ1-5	TGTGCCAGCAGTGGACAGAACAATCAGCCCCAGCATTTT	CASSGQNNQPQHF
TRBV12-3/TRBV12-4	NA	17	TRBD1	TRBJ2-7	TGTGCCAGCAGTTTCGGGACAGGGCGGGTCTTCTCCTACGAGCAGTACTTC	CASSFGTGRVFSYEQYF
TRBV6-1	NA	14	TRBD2	TRBJ2-7	TGTGCCAGCAGTGATGGAGCGGGAAGGAACGAGCAGTACTTC	CASSDGAGRNEQYF
TRBV20-1	NA	16	NA	TRBJ2-1	TGCAGTGCTGGACCTCTTTTGCGGCTATCCTACAATGAGCAGTTCTTC	CSAGPLLRLSYNEQFF
TRBV9	once	16	NA	TRBJ2-5	TGTGCCAGCAGCGCGGATCCCCACCGGTTGCAAGAGACCCAGTACTTC	CASSADPHRLQETQYF
TRBV25-1	few	12	NA	TRBJ1-1	TGTGCCAGCAGGGGTTACGGCACTGAAGCTTTCTTT	CASRGYGTEAFF
TRBV5-1	NA	13	NA	TRBJ2-7	TGCGCCAGCAGCCCGGACCACAACTACGAGCAGTACTTC	CASSPDHNYEQYF
TRBV20-1	few	15	NA	TRBJ2-2	TGCAGTGCTAGGGGGGGACAGATAAACACCGGGGAGCTGTTTTTT	CSARGGQINTGELFF
TRBV27	NA	17	NA	TRBJ2-1	TGTGCCAGCAGACATCGGCAAGAACAGGGACCCCTCACCGAGCAGTTCTTC	CASRHRQEQGPLTEQFF
TRBV11-1	NA	16	TRBD2	TRBJ2-1	TGTGCCATTTTCTCCCTTGGGACTAGCCGAAACAATGAGCAGTTCTTC	CAIFSLGTSRNNEQFF
TRBV19	NA	14	NA	TRBJ1-5	TGTGCCAGTAGTACCATCGGCCCCAATCAGCCCCAGCATTTT	CASSTIGPNQPQHF
TRBV6-1	few	11	NA	TRBJ2-7	TGTGCCAGCTCCTTTCCCGACGAGCAGTACTTC	CASSFPDEQYF
TRBV4-1	many	13	TRBD2	TRBJ2-5	TGCGCCAGCAGCCACACTAGCGGAGAGACCCAGTACTTC	CASSHTSGETQYF
TRBV4-1	many	16	TRBD2	TRBJ2-1	TGCGCCAGCAGCCAAGATTGGACTAGCGGTTACAATGAGCAGTTCTTC	CASSQDWTSGYNEQFF
TRBV9	NA	12	NA	TRBJ2-5	TGTGCCAGCAGCGGGATAGGGGAGACCCAGTACTTC	CASSGIGETQYF
TRBV15	few	14	NA	TRBJ2-1	TGTGCCACCAGCAGAGAACGAAGCGCGAATGAGCAGTTCTTC	CATSRERSANEQFF
TRBV4-1	NA	19	NA	TRBJ2-2	TGCGCCAGCAGCCACGGACTATACCCAAGGCTAGGCGGCACCGGGGAGCTGTTTTTT	CASSHGLYPRLGGTGELFF
TRBV12-3/TRBV12-4	few	13	NA	TRBJ2-5	TGTGCCAGCAGTTTTGGCGGGCCAGAGACCCAGTACTTC	CASSFGGPETQYF